The rows below give T cell receptor beta chains drawn from one sample of a study of blood T cells in healthy people across ages. Using its own MiXCR run on the 5' RACE reads, TCRdb lists one record per CDR3 protein. The data contain about 830,000 distinct CDR3 sequences, 58% of them singletons. Sequencing input: blood. The receptor set was obtained from a man younger than 40 in good health. The CDR3 runs from the conserved cysteine through the conserved F or W. D genes are given only for firm matches. Clone size is stated in some rows and not others, as once, few, many or a class when expanded.

clone_size: few; j_call: TRBJ2-3; v_call: TRBV6-5; d_call: .; cdr3_aa: CASSYSRIGRRADTQYF; cdr3_nt: TGTGCCAGCAGTTACTCGCGAATCGGGAGAAGGGCAGATACGCAGTATTTT
clone_size: .; j_call: TRBJ2-1; v_call: TRBV18; d_call: .; cdr3_aa: CASSVSAGYVDNEQFF; cdr3_nt: TGTGCCAGCTCCGTTTCGGCAGGGTATGTCGACAATGAGCAGTTCTTC
clone_size: .; j_call: TRBJ1-2; v_call: TRBV10-3; d_call: .; cdr3_aa: CAITEGLQGNYGYTF; cdr3_nt: TGTGCCATCACCGAGGGCCTACAGGGTAACTATGGCTACACCTTC
clone_size: few; j_call: TRBJ1-6; v_call: TRBV6-5; d_call: .; cdr3_aa: CASRTGQRTNSPLHF; cdr3_nt: TGTGCCAGCAGGACCGGACAGAGGACAAATTCACCCCTCCACTTT
clone_size: few; j_call: TRBJ1-6; v_call: TRBV20-1; d_call: TRBD1; cdr3_aa: CSAPRAGQENSPLHF; cdr3_nt: TGCAGTGCTCCCAGGGCGGGACAGGAAAATTCACCCCTCCACTTT
clone_size: .; j_call: TRBJ1-2; v_call: TRBV2; d_call: TRBD1; cdr3_aa: CARDRGDYGYTF; cdr3_nt: TGTGCCAGGGACAGGGGCGACTATGGCTACACCTTC
clone_size: .; j_call: TRBJ2-7; v_call: TRBV20-1; d_call: .; cdr3_aa: CSASPPGLTEQYF; cdr3_nt: TGCAGTGCCAGCCCCCCGGGTCTGACCGAGCAGTACTTC
clone_size: .; j_call: TRBJ2-1; v_call: TRBV7-2; d_call: .; cdr3_aa: CASSPPVGDEQFF; cdr3_nt: TGTGCCAGCAGCCCCCCTGTGGGGGATGAGCAGTTCTTC
clone_size: few; j_call: TRBJ2-1; v_call: TRBV27; d_call: TRBD2; cdr3_aa: CASTGGTSGYNEQFF; cdr3_nt: TGTGCCAGCACAGGGGGGACTAGCGGGTACAATGAGCAGTTCTTC
clone_size: few; j_call: TRBJ2-1; v_call: TRBV14; d_call: TRBD2; cdr3_aa: CASSRYSGRANNEQFF; cdr3_nt: TGTGCCAGCAGCCGTTATAGCGGGAGGGCCAACAATGAGCAGTTCTTC
clone_size: few; j_call: TRBJ2-3; v_call: TRBV20-1; d_call: .; cdr3_aa: CSDSSRTAETQYF; cdr3_nt: TGCAGTGATTCCAGCCGGACTGCGGAGACGCAGTATTTT
clone_size: .; j_call: TRBJ2-7; v_call: TRBV27; d_call: .; cdr3_aa: CATRGSYEQYF; cdr3_nt: TGTGCCACCAGGGGTTCCTACGAGCAGTACTTC
clone_size: .; j_call: TRBJ1-3; v_call: TRBV20-1; d_call: .; cdr3_aa: CSAAGSFSGNTIYF; cdr3_nt: TGCAGTGCGGCCGGGTCTTTCTCTGGAAACACCATATATTTT
clone_size: .; j_call: TRBJ2-1; v_call: TRBV5-5; d_call: .; cdr3_aa: CASSFSAGGNEQFF; cdr3_nt: TGTGCCAGCAGCTTTTCGGCAGGGGGGAATGAGCAGTTCTTC
clone_size: few; j_call: TRBJ2-1; v_call: TRBV29-1; d_call: .; cdr3_aa: CSVVDPDRSYNEQFF; cdr3_nt: TGCAGCGTTGTAGACCCGGACCGGTCCTACAATGAGCAGTTCTTC
clone_size: .; j_call: TRBJ2-4; v_call: TRBV7-8; d_call: .; cdr3_aa: CASSLDGAENIQYF; cdr3_nt: TGTGCCAGCAGCTTAGACGGCGCAGAAAACATTCAGTACTTC
clone_size: .; j_call: TRBJ2-7; v_call: TRBV7-2; d_call: TRBD1; cdr3_aa: CASSLGDRALEQYF; cdr3_nt: TGTGCCAGCAGCTTAGGGGACAGGGCCTTGGAGCAGTACTTC
clone_size: .; j_call: TRBJ2-5; v_call: TRBV9; d_call: .; cdr3_aa: CASSRLRGGMGNQETQYF; cdr3_nt: TGTGCCAGCAGCCGTCTTAGGGGGGGGATGGGGAACCAAGAGACCCAGTACTTC
clone_size: .; j_call: TRBJ2-5; v_call: TRBV20-1; d_call: TRBD1; cdr3_aa: CSATSGQGEETQYF; cdr3_nt: TGCAGTGCTACCTCGGGACAGGGGGAAGAGACCCAGTACTTC
clone_size: .; j_call: TRBJ2-7; v_call: TRBV10-3; d_call: TRBD2; cdr3_aa: CAISGGGDSYEQYF; cdr3_nt: TGTGCCATCAGTGGGGGAGGGGATTCCTACGAGCAGTACTTC
clone_size: .; j_call: TRBJ1-5; v_call: TRBV12-3/TRBV12-4; d_call: .; cdr3_aa: CASSPPNRDNQPQHF; cdr3_nt: TGTGCCAGCAGTCCCCCTAACAGGGATAATCAGCCCCAGCATTTT
clone_size: .; j_call: TRBJ2-7; v_call: TRBV24-1; d_call: .; cdr3_aa: CATSDPLGGYEEQYF; cdr3_nt: TGTGCCACCAGTGACCCGTTGGGAGGTTACGAGGAGCAGTACTTC
clone_size: .; j_call: TRBJ1-2; v_call: TRBV5-1; d_call: .; cdr3_aa: CASSPNEGRSYTF; cdr3_nt: TGCGCCAGCAGCCCGAATGAGGGAAGAAGCTACACCTTC
clone_size: .; j_call: TRBJ2-5; v_call: TRBV25-1; d_call: .; cdr3_aa: CASSSTDIQETQYF; cdr3_nt: TGTGCCAGCAGTTCGACAGACATTCAAGAGACCCAGTACTTC
clone_size: .; j_call: TRBJ1-2; v_call: TRBV5-6; d_call: TRBD1; cdr3_aa: CASSTSQGAHKGYTF; cdr3_nt: TGTGCCAGCAGCACCTCACAGGGGGCGCATAAAGGCTACACCTTC
clone_size: many; j_call: TRBJ1-6; v_call: TRBV6-5; d_call: .; cdr3_aa: CASTPGVRVSPLHF; cdr3_nt: TGTGCCAGCACCCCTGGCGTAAGGGTTTCACCCCTCCACTTT
clone_size: .; j_call: TRBJ1-2; v_call: TRBV5-1; d_call: TRBD1; cdr3_aa: CASSLTGEPNYGYTF; cdr3_nt: TGCGCCAGCAGCCTGACAGGGGAACCTAACTATGGCTACACCTTC
clone_size: .; j_call: TRBJ1-2; v_call: TRBV29-1; d_call: .; cdr3_aa: CSVPGVTNYGYTF; cdr3_nt: TGCAGCGTCCCCGGGGTGACTAACTATGGCTACACCTTC
clone_size: few; j_call: TRBJ2-3; v_call: TRBV6-1; d_call: .; cdr3_aa: CASSEGVAVDTQYF; cdr3_nt: TGTGCCAGCAGTGAAGGTGTGGCAGTTGATACGCAGTATTTT
clone_size: .; j_call: TRBJ2-4; v_call: TRBV20-1; d_call: .; cdr3_aa: CSAEELRGIAKNIQYF; cdr3_nt: TGCAGTGCTGAGGAACTCAGGGGCATCGCCAAAAACATTCAGTACTTC
clone_size: .; j_call: TRBJ2-3; v_call: TRBV6-6; d_call: TRBD2; cdr3_aa: CASSFFPVGGRTDTQYF; cdr3_nt: TGTGCCAGCAGTTTTTTCCCAGTGGGAGGGCGCACAGATACGCAGTATTTT
clone_size: .; j_call: TRBJ2-5; v_call: TRBV2; d_call: .; cdr3_aa: CASSAGQETQYF; cdr3_nt: TGTGCCAGCAGTGCCGGCCAAGAGACCCAGTACTTC
clone_size: .; j_call: TRBJ2-7; v_call: TRBV21-1; d_call: .; cdr3_aa: CASSKGRPRRVHEQYF; cdr3_nt: TGTGCCAGCAGCAAAGGGCGCCCTAGGAGGGTCCACGAGCAGTACTTC
clone_size: few; j_call: TRBJ2-1; v_call: TRBV29-1; d_call: TRBD2; cdr3_aa: CSVGTSGSGNEQFF; cdr3_nt: TGCAGCGTCGGGACTAGCGGGAGTGGGAATGAGCAGTTCTTC
clone_size: few; j_call: TRBJ2-7; v_call: TRBV24-1; d_call: .; cdr3_aa: CATGDGTTYEQYF; cdr3_nt: TGTGCCACTGGGGACGGAACCACCTACGAGCAGTACTTC